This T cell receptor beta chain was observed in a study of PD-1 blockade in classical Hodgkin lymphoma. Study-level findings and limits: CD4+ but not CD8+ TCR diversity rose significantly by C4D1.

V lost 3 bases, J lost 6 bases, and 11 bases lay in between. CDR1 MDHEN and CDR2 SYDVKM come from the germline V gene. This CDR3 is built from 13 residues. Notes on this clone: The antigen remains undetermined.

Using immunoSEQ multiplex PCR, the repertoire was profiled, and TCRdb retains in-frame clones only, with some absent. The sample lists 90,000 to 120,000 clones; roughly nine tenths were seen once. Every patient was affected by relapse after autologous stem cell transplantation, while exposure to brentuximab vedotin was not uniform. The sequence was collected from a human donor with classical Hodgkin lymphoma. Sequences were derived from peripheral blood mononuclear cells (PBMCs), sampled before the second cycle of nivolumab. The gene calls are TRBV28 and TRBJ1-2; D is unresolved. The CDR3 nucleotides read TGTGCCAGCAGTTTTCGGTTACCCGATGGCTACACCTTC. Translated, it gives CASSFRLPDGYTF.